The 31 T cell receptor beta chains below were found in one sample sequenced in a study of long-term antiretroviral therapy in people with HIV. The libraries were made with immunoSEQ v3.0 at survey level. Sequencing used immunoSEQ multiplex PCR; TCRdb keeps in-frame clones, though not all of them. The table has around 24,000 clones, 65% to 80% seen once. Sequencing used unsorted PBMCs, obtained 0.5 years after starting antiretroviral therapy. These receptors all stem from a woman aged 40 to 55 with HIV.

Only one count was recorded for this clone. The chain couples TRBV11-2 to TRBJ2-3; 8 positions match TRBD1. The germline CDR1 and CDR2 sequences are SGHAT and FQNNGV. The CDR3 consists of 16 residues. The trim removed 5 bases at V and 2 bases at J, leaving 9 bases unmatched. The CDR3, as DNA: TGTGCCAGCAGCCCGTGGACAGGGAGACCCACAGATACGCAGTATTTT. Translating it yields CASSPWTGRPTDTQYF.

The chain recombines TRBV7-8 with TRBJ1-1; D possibly corresponds to TRBD1 (5 bases). Germline CDR1 SGHVS, CDR2 FQNEAQ. The CDR3 contains 14 residues. Trimming removed 6 bases at V and 8 bases at J, with 19 bases between. The DNA of the CDR3 is TGTGCCAGCAGTTATATCGTTCAGGGTGACGAAGCTTTCTTT. It translates to CASSYIVQGDEAFF. Drawing the rest from reference TRBV7-8 and TRBJ1-1, the complete variable domain is GAGVSQSPRYKVAKRGQDVALRCDPISGHVSLFWYQQALGQGPEFLTYFQNEAQLDKSGLPSDRFFAERPEGSVSTLKIQRTQQEDSAVYLCASSYIVQGDEAFFGQGTRLTVV.

The chain recombines TRBV6-6 with TRBJ1-6, with 7 bases that match TRBD1. The germline CDR1 and CDR2 sequences are MNHNY and SVGAGI (reference sequence). After removal of 2 bases from V and 4 bases from J, the junction contained 2 bases not matched to a gene. The CDR3 is 15 amino acids. CDR3 region: CASSYEGQYNSPLHF. The CDR3 DNA is TGTGCCAGCAGTTACGAGGGACAGTATAATTCACCCCTCCACTTT.

V and J are TRBV10-3 and TRBJ1-1, with 9 positions matching TRBD1. Germline CDR1 reads ENHRY; CDR2 reads SYGVKD. V shed 9 bases, J shed 1 base, and the junction held 6 bases outside the gene matches. The length of the CDR3 is 14 residues. CDR3 region: CAIEPGQGNTEAFF. The CDR3 DNA reads TGTGCCATTGAACCGGGACAGGGGAACACTGAAGCTTTCTTT.

V and J are TRBV29-1 and TRBJ2-3; the D gene could be TRBD1 or TRBD2 (6 bases each). Germline lookup yields CDR1 SQVTM and CDR2 ANQGSEA. The CDR3 is 15 residues long. The V end lost 6 bases, the J end lost 0 bases, and 16 bases lay between the germline ends. Here the CDR3 reads CSVRRRGDSTDTQYF. As DNA, the CDR3 is TGCAGCGTCCGGCGTAGGGGGGATAGCACAGATACGCAGTATTTT.

The chain links TRBV11-1 to TRBJ1-1; 9 bases fit TRBD1. Germline trimming cut 5 bases from V and 6 bases from J; bases unmatched to any gene: 10. In germline, CDR1 is SGHAT, CDR2 FQDESV (reference sequence). This CDR3 has 15 amino acids. Here the CDR3 DNA reads TGTGCCAGCAGCCGAACCGGGACAGGGTCGGCTGAAGCTTTCTTT. This gives the protein CASSRTGTGSAEAFF.

The chain is built from TRBV5-5 and TRBJ2-3; 10 nucleotides align to TRBD2. V dropped 4 bases and J dropped 1; count of bases not matched to a gene: 0. CDR1 is SGHKS and CDR2 is YYEKEE in the germline V gene (reference sequence). This CDR3 has 14 amino acids. The CDR3 loop is CASSGLAGTDTQYF. Here the CDR3 DNA reads TGTGCCAGCAGCGGACTAGCGGGCACAGATACGCAGTATTTT.

This chain joins TRBV4-1 and TRBJ1-3, with D maybe TRBD1 (6 bases). The CDR3 loop spans 15 amino acids. Trimming left V 2 bases short and J 2 bases short, with 10 bases between. CDR1 is MGHRA and CDR2 is YSYEKL in the germline V gene. CDR3 DNA: TGCGCCAGCAGCCAAACCACAGGGACTGGAAACACCATATATTTT. It codes for CASSQTTGTGNTIYF.

CDR3 protein: CSARGGHEQYF. The CDR3 DNA follows: TGCAGTGCTAGAGGGGGCCACGAGCAGTACTTC. The rearrangement joins TRBV20-1 to TRBJ2-7, with a weak D call TRBD1 (5 bases). V gave up 1 base and J gave up 5 bases, with 6 bases separating them. This CDR3 is 11 amino acids long. The germline V gene encodes CDR1 DFQATT and CDR2 SNEGSKA (reference sequence).

This clone was observed a handful of times. This rearrangement joins TRBV7-2 to TRBJ2-3, with 7 nucleotides matching TRBD1. V was clipped by 2 bases and J by 4 bases; unmatched bases: 9. This CDR3 has 16 residues. Germline loops: CDR1 SGHTA, CDR2 FQGNSA. CDR3 amino acids: CASSLIRGSSADTQYF. In DNA form, the CDR3 reads TGTGCCAGCAGCTTAATCAGGGGGAGCTCAGCAGATACGCAGTATTTT. Full variable domain (outside the CDR3, taken from reference TRBV7-2 and TRBJ2-3): GAGVSQSPSNKVTEKGKDVELRCDPISGHTALYWYRQSLGQGLEFLIYFQGNSAPDKSGLPSDRFSAERTGGSVSTLTIQRTQQEDSAVYLCASSLIRGSSADTQYFGPGTRLTVL.

This chain uses TRBV11-3 with TRBJ2-2, with D unclear. The V end was cut by 1 base, the J end by 4 bases, with 7 bases between. Germline loops: CDR1 SGHNT, CDR2 YENEEA. The length of the CDR3 is 14 residues. Here the CDR3 DNA reads TGTGCCAGCAGCTTAGGGGCGGTCACCGGGGAGCTGTTTTTT. This translates into CASSLGAVTGELFF.

This clone is a singleton in its sample. This chain joins TRBV4-2 and TRBJ1-4; TRBD1 is a possible D gene (5 bases). Trimming removed 2 bases at V and 8 bases at J, with 18 bases between. Germline V gives CDR1 LGHNA, CDR2 YNFKEQ. This CDR3 contains 16 residues. Here the CDR3 reads CASSQFQGTPGEKLFF. As DNA, the CDR3 is TGTGCCAGCAGCCAATTCCAGGGTACCCCAGGGGAAAAACTGTTTTTT.

In its sample, this clone was seen a few times. The chain has TRBV7-2 and TRBJ1-3; a possible D gene is TRBD1 (6 bases). The CDR3 runs to 17 residues. The germline CDR1 and CDR2 sequences are SGHTA and FQGNSA. The V end was cut by 5 bases, the J end by 0 bases, with 17 bases between. CDR3 in DNA: TGTGCCAGCAGCACCACCCCCGGGACAACCTCTGGAAACACCATATATTTT. Encoded protein: CASSTTPGTTSGNTIYF.

CDR3 sequence (DNA): TGTGCCAGCAGCCGAGTCGGGACGGACTTCTCTGGGGCCAACGTCCTGACTTTC. This translates into CASSRVGTDFSGANVLTF. The genes are TRBV28 and TRBJ2-6; D possibly uses TRBD1 or TRBD2 (5 bases each). Germline values: CDR1 MDHEN, CDR2 SYDVKM. The V and J ends lost 6 bases and 0 bases respectively, with 18 bases between them. This CDR3 comprises 18 residues.

The chain joins TRBV19 to TRBJ1-1; 8 nucleotides align to TRBD1. CDR3 size: 15 residues. Germline CDR1 is LNHDA and CDR2 is SQIVND (reference sequence). V shed 2 bases, J shed 1 base, and the junction held 3 bases outside the gene matches. CDR3 DNA sequence: TGTGCCAGTAGTATAACCGGGACAGGGAACACTGAAGCTTTCTTT. It yields the protein CASSITGTGNTEAFF.

The gene calls are TRBV9 and TRBJ1-1, with D tentatively TRBD1 (6 bases). CDR1 SGDLS and CDR2 YYNGEE come from the germline V gene. The CDR3 covers 13 residues. With 2 bases removed from V and 6 bases from J, the gap between germline ends came to 11 bases. The CDR3 nucleotides read TGTGCCAGCAGCGTCTCGGGACAACCTGAAGCTTTCTTT. Amino acid sequence: CASSVSGQPEAFF. Filled out from reference TRBV9 and TRBJ1-1, the complete variable domain reads DSGVTQTPKHLITATGQRVTLRCSPRSGDLSVYWYQQSLDQGLQFLIQYYNGEERAKGNILERFSAQQFPDLHSELNLSSLELGDSALYFCASSVSGQPEAFFGQGTRLTVV.

This chain links TRBV6-1 with TRBJ2-3, with 8 bases aligning to TRBD2. The CDR3 sequence is 14 residues long. The trim removed 4 bases at V and 6 bases at J, leaving 6 bases unmatched. CDR1 and CDR2 (germline): MNHNS, SASEGT. This chain's CDR3 is CASSGAGGRDTQYF. DNA for the CDR3: TGTGCCAGCAGTGGGGCGGGGGGCCGGGATACGCAGTATTTT.

J is TRBJ1-2 and V is TRBV5-1; D may be TRBD1 (5 bases). V was trimmed by 3 bases and J by 5 bases, leaving 11 bases between them. Germline V gene sequence: CDR1 SGHRS, CDR2 YFSETQ. The CDR3 is made up of 13 amino acids. This chain's CDR3 is CASSYGTDYGYTF. The CDR3 DNA reads TGCGCCAGCAGCTACGGGACCGATTATGGCTACACCTTC.

The count of this clone is one. The chain recombines TRBV7-7 with TRBJ2-5; tentative D call: TRBD1 (6 bases). Trimming removed 1 base at V and 2 bases at J, with 14 bases between. The CDR3 totals 16 residues. The germline V gene encodes CDR1 SSHAT and CDR2 FNYEAQ (reference sequence). CDR3 loop: CASSLGPGVGQETQYF. In DNA form, the CDR3 reads TGTGCCAGCAGCTTAGGCCCAGGGGTGGGACAAGAGACCCAGTACTTC. Full variable domain (remainder filled in from reference TRBV7-7 and TRBJ2-5): GAGVSQSPRYKVTKRGQDVTLRCDPISSHATLYWYQQALGQGPEFLTYFNYEAQPDKSGLPSDRFSAERPEGSISTLTIQRTEQRDSAMYRCASSLGPGVGQETQYFGPGTRLLVL.

The J gene is TRBJ2-7, the V gene TRBV4-3; TRBD2 agrees at 8 bases. The CDR3 has 18 residues. Germline V gives CDR1 LGHNA, CDR2 YSLEER. J lost 1 base, V lost 1 base, and 12 bases had no gene match. In DNA form, the CDR3 reads TGCGCCAGCAGCCAAGCCTTAAGTCGGGCTAGCGGGTCCTACGAGCAGTACTTC. It codes for CASSQALSRASGSYEQYF.

The chain couples TRBV7-9 to TRBJ1-4; possible D gene TRBD1, 6 bases. Germline V gene data show CDR1 as SEHNR and CDR2 as FQNEAQ (reference sequence). Deletions cut 5 bases from V and 6 bases from J, with 19 bases between. CDR3 length: 16 amino acids. The CDR3: CASSLFWGQGDEKLFF. The CDR3 nucleotides are TGTGCCAGCAGCCTTTTTTGGGGACAAGGTGATGAAAAACTGTTTTTT.

The chain uses TRBV10-2 and TRBJ1-1, with D perhaps TRBD1 (6 bases). This CDR3 spans 15 amino acids. Germline V gives CDR1 WSHSY, CDR2 SAAADI. Trimming cost V 6 bases and J 4 bases, with 18 bases left between them. CDR3 protein: CASRRGIGGGTEAFF. The CDR3 bases are TGCGCCAGCAGGAGGGGGATAGGGGGAGGCACTGAAGCTTTCTTT.

The genes are TRBV4-1 and TRBJ1-1, with 11 positions matching TRBD1. Germline assignment: CDR1 MGHRA and CDR2 YSYEKL. V trimming: 4 bases; J trimming: 2 bases; junction bases outside the gene matches: 9. This CDR3 contains 17 residues. For the CDR3, the DNA is TGCGCCAGCAGCCGCGGACAGGGGGCAAGTAGCAACACTGAAGCTTTCTTT. Translating it yields CASSRGQGASSNTEAFF.

V usage is TRBV9 and J usage is TRBJ2-2; D gene ambiguous. V was shortened by 0 bases and J by 6 bases, with 9 bases between the two germline ends. This CDR3 is 14 amino acids long. CDR1 SGDLS and CDR2 YYNGEE come from the germline V gene. CDR3 bases: TGTGCCAGCAGCGTAGATAGCTTCCCCGGGGAGCTGTTTTTT. As protein: CASSVDSFPGELFF.

The V and J genes are TRBV28 and TRBJ1-3, with D possibly matching TRBD1 (6 bases). CDR3 size: 12 residues. V shed 8 bases and J shed 4 bases, with 9 bases lying between them. Germline assignment: CDR1 MDHEN and CDR2 SYDVKM. In DNA form, the CDR3 reads TGTGCCAGCGGGGGCTGGGGAAACACCATATATTTT. Residues: CASGGWGNTIYF.

Only one count was recorded for this clone. The V call is TRBV27, the J call TRBJ2-1; D is possibly TRBD2 (5 bases). Germline V gene sequence: CDR1 MNHEY, CDR2 SMNVEV (reference sequence). V was cut by 5 bases and J by 6 bases, with 20 bases left in between. The CDR3 length is 16 residues. Written as DNA, the CDR3 is TGTGCCAGCAGTCTCTCGGGTGGCGGGCTGTTCAATGAGCAGTTCTTC. It codes for CASSLSGGGLFNEQFF.

In DNA form, the CDR3 reads TGTGCCAGCAGTTTACGTCGGGACTACGAGCAGTACTTC. Its translation: CASSLRRDYEQYF. The V call is TRBV6-5, the J call TRBJ2-7; D may be TRBD2 (5 bases). V was trimmed by 4 bases and J by 3 bases, leaving 10 bases between them. Germline CDR1 is MNHEY and CDR2 is SVGAGI. This CDR3 spans 13 amino acids.

The rearrangement joins TRBV7-3 to TRBJ2-2; 15 bases match TRBD2. The germline gives CDR1 SGHTA, CDR2 FQGTGA. The J segment lost 6 bases and the V segment lost 5 bases, leaving 7 bases of the junction unmatched. The CDR3 has 17 residues. The CDR3 sequence: CASSTSGLAGGSGELFF. CDR3 in DNA: TGTGCCAGCAGCACGTCCGGACTAGCGGGGGGGTCCGGGGAGCTGTTTTTT. Combining the CDR3 with reference TRBV7-3 and TRBJ2-2 gives the whole variable domain GAGVSQTPSNKVTEKGKYVELRCDPISGHTALYWYRQSLGQGPEFLIYFQGTGAADDSGLPNDRFFAVRPEGSVSTLKIQRTERGDSAVYLCASSTSGLAGGSGELFFGEGSRLTVL.

V gene TRBV27 combines with J gene TRBJ1-1; no definite D call. Trimming took off 5 bases at V and 5 bases at J, with 12 bases between the two ends. Germline CDR1 reads MNHEY; CDR2 reads SMNVEV (reference sequence). The CDR3 contains 13 residues. Written as DNA, the CDR3 is TGTGCCAGCAGTCCGGGTTTATGGACTGAAGCTTTCTTT. Amino acid sequence: CASSPGLWTEAFF.

This chain uses TRBV6-1 with TRBJ1-1, with D unclear. The V gene's germline CDR1 is MNHNS and CDR2 SASEGT. The CDR3 has 13 amino acids. Trimming left V 2 bases short and J 1 base short, with 5 bases between. CDR3 sequence reads: CASSERGNTEAFF. The CDR3, as DNA: TGTGCCAGCAGTGAACGTGGGAACACTGAAGCTTTCTTT.

V gene TRBV4-2 combines with J gene TRBJ2-3, with D unresolved. The germline V gene encodes CDR1 LGHNA and CDR2 YNFKEQ. CDR3 length equals 13 residues. V was pared by 1 base and J by 5 bases, with 7 bases between. DNA for the CDR3: TGTGCCAGCAGCCAAGTCGTCGGAGATACGCAGTATTTT. Translating gives CASSQVVGDTQYF.